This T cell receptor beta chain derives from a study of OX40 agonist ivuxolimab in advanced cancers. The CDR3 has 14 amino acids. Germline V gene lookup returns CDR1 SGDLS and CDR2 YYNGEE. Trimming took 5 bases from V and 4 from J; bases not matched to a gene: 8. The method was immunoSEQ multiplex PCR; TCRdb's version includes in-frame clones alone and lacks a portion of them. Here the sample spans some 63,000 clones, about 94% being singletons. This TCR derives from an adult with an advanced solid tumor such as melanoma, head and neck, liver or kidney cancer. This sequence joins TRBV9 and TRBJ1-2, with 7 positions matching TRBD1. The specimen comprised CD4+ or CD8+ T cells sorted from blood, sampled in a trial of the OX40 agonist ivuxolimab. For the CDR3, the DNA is TGTGCCAGCAGAGATTGGACAGGAGGCTATGGCTACACCTTC. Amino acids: CASRDWTGGYGYTF. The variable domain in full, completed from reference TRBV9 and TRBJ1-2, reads DSGVTQTPKHLITATGQRVTLRCSPRSGDLSVYWYQQSLDQGLQFLIQYYNGEERAKGNILERFSAQQFPDLHSELNLSSLELGDSALYFCASRDWTGGYGYTFGSGTRLTVV.